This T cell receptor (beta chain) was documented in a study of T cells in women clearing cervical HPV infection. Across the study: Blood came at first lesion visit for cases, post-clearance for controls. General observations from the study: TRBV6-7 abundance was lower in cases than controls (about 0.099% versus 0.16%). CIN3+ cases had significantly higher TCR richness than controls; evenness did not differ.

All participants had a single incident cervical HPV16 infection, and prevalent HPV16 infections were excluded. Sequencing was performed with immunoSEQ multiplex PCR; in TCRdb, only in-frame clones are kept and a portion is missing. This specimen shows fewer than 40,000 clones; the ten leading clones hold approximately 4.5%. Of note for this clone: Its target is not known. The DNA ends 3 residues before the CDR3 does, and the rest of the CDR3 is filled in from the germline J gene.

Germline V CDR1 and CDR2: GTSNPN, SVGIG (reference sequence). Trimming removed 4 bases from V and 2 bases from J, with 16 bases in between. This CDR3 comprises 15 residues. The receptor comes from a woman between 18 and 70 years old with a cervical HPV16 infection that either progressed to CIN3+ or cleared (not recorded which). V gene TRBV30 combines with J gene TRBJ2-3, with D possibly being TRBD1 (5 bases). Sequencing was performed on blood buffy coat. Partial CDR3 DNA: TGTGCCTGGACTGAAGTGACAGCGTACACAGATACG. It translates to CAWTEVTAYTDT. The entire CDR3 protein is CAWTEVTAYTDTQYF.